This TCR beta chain was profiled in a study of OX40 agonist ivuxolimab in advanced cancers. Study context: From 23 to 79 years was the age range, with a mean of approximately 58 years, and roughly 83% were male.

The CDR3 has 14 residues. V trimming: 4 bases; J trimming: 6 bases; junction bases outside the gene matches: 5. Germline V gives CDR1 SGHRS, CDR2 YFSETQ. Assay used: immunoSEQ multiplex PCR; TCRdb lists only in-frame clones, some missing. In the table there are about 64,000 clones, more than 75% of which are singletons. The sequence was collected from an adult with an advanced solid tumor such as melanoma, head and neck, liver or kidney cancer. This chain connects TRBV5-1 to TRBJ2-3, with 10 positions matching TRBD2. The specimen comprised CD4+ or CD8+ T cells sorted from blood, sampled in a trial of the OX40 agonist ivuxolimab. The chain's CDR3 is CASSGSGRSDTQYF. The CDR3 nucleotides read TGCGCCAGCAGCGGTAGCGGGAGGTCCGATACGCAGTATTTT.